This T cell receptor (beta chain) was identified in a study of OX40 agonist ivuxolimab in advanced cancers. Study findings and constraints: Also present in some nonresponders was a low level of normalized T-cell clonal expansion. The CD4+ and CD8+ T cells in the blood had expanded clonally by week 6 at 0.1 to 3.0 mg/kg.

Libraries were prepared by immunoSEQ multiplex PCR; TCRdb keeps only in-frame clonotypes and omits some of them. The sample lists around 62,000 clones, around 82% occurring once. This CDR3 is 17 amino acids long. V gave up 6 bases and J gave up 3 bases; unmatched junction bases: 12. Germline V gene sequence: CDR1 SGHRS, CDR2 YFSETQ. Concerning this clone itself: Its antigen is currently unknown.

This chain links TRBV5-1 with TRBJ2-6; TRBD2 matches 7 bases. This receptor was identified in an adult with an advanced solid tumor such as melanoma, head and neck, liver or kidney cancer. Specimen: CD4+ or CD8+ T cells sorted from blood, collected in a trial of the OX40 agonist ivuxolimab. This CDR3 is CASNVAGLSFGANVLTF. The DNA of the CDR3 is TGCGCCAGCAATGTCGCGGGACTAAGCTTTGGGGCCAACGTCCTGACTTTC. The full variable domain, in which reference TRBV5-1 and TRBJ2-6 provide the parts outside the CDR3, is KAGVTQTPRYLIKTRGQQVTLSCSPISGHRSVSWYQQTPGQGLQFLFEYFSETQRNKGNFPGRFSGRQFSNSRSEMNVSTLELGDSALYLCASNVAGLSFGANVLTFGAGSRLTVL.